This T cell receptor (beta chain) was obtained from a study of regulatory T cells in long-lasting Graves disease. The study's findings and limits: Sampling was limited to peripheral blood rather than thyroid tissue.

Arm-PCR of CDR3 regions and iRepertoire HTBI primers were used to build TCR beta libraries. TCRdb re-called the multiplex PCR reads with MiXCR, one entry per CDR3 protein. The sample consists of approximately 400,000 distinct CDR3 sequences, approximately 15% of them appearing once. Time point here: newly diagnosed GD, antithyroid drugs for less than 3 months. The TCR library was made from RNA extracted from PBMCs. This clonotype was counted only a few times. Its target is not known. The CDR3 spans 16 residues. The germline gives CDR1 MNHEY, CDR2 SVGAGI. J lost 1 base, V lost 0 bases, and 3 bases had no gene match. These data were also reused for a study on T cells in Graves' hyperthyroidism and ophthalmopathy.

This material consisted of peripheral blood mononuclear cells (PBMCs), taken at new diagnosis, from a patient treated with antithyroid drugs. The TCR was taken from a woman aged 40 to 50 with Graves disease. V is TRBV6-5 and J is TRBJ1-1, with TRBD1 identical over 9 bases. The chain's CDR3 is CASSYSRQGGNTEAFF. For the CDR3, the DNA is TGTGCCAGCAGTTACTCCCGACAGGGGGGGAACACTGAAGCTTTCTTT.